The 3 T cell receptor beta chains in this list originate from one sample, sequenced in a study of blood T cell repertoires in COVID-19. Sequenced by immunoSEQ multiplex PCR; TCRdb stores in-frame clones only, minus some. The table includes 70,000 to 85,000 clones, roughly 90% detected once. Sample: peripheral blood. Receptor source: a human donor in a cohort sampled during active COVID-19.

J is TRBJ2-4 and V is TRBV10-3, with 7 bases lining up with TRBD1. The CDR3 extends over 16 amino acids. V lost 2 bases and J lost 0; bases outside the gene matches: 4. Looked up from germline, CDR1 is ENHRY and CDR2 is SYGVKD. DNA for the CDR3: TGTGCCATCAGTGAGGGGACAGTTGGAGCCAAAAACATTCAGTACTTC. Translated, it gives CAISEGTVGAKNIQYF.

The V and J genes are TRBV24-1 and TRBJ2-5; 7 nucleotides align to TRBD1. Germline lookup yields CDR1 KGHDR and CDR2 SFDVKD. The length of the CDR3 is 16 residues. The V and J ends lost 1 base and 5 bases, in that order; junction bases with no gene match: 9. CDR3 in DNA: TGTGCCACCAGTGATTTCGAGACAGGGATGCGGGAGACCCAGTACTTC. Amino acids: CATSDFETGMRETQYF.

CDR3 sequence: CSVESGSPYEQYF. For the CDR3, the DNA is TGCAGCGTTGAGTCCGGGAGCCCGTACGAGCAGTACTTC. The genes are TRBV29-1 and TRBJ2-7; possible D gene TRBD2, 6 bases. The CDR3 has 13 residues. Germline loops: CDR1 SQVTM, CDR2 ANQGSEA. Between the trimmed V and J ends, which lost 3 bases and 4 bases, there was a span of 13 bases.